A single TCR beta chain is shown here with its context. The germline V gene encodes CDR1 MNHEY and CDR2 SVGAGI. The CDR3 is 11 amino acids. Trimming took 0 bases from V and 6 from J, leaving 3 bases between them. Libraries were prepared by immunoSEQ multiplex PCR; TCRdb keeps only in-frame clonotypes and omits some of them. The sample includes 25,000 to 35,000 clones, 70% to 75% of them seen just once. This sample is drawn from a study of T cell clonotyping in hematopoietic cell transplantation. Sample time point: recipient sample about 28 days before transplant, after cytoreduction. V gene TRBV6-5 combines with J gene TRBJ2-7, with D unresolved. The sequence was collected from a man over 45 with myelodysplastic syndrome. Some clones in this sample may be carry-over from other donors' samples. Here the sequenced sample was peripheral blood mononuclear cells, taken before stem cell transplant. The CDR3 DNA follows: TGTGCCAGCAGTTACTCGGGCGAGCAGTACTTC. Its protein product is CASSYSGEQYF.